The 32 T cell receptor beta chains given below trace back to one sample, sequenced in a study of CD8+CD57+ T cells in acquired aplastic anemia. CDR3 and TCR beta VDJ profiling relied on a genomic DNA template. TCRdb analysed the reads with MiXCR anew, one entry per CDR3 protein. This table has about 170,000 distinct CDR3 sequences, around 60% appearing once. What was sequenced was sorted CD4+, CD8+, or CD8+CD57+ T cells (not recorded which) from PBMCs. The receptors were sampled from a human donor in good health.

The chain employs TRBV5-1 and TRBJ2-1; 7 nucleotides agree with TRBD2. Germline assignment: CDR1 SGHRS and CDR2 YFSETQ. V was pared by 5 bases and J by 4 bases, with 12 bases of the junction left unmatched. This CDR3 is 16 amino acids long. Here the CDR3 reads CASSSQVSGVYNEQFF. The CDR3 DNA reads TGCGCCAGCAGTTCTCAAGTGAGCGGGGTATACAATGAGCAGTTCTTC.

The gene calls are TRBV29-1 and TRBJ2-1; 7 nucleotides line up with TRBD2. V was pared by 5 bases and J by 5 bases, with 6 bases of the junction left unmatched. This CDR3 has 13 residues. Germline V CDR1 and CDR2: SQVTM, ANQGSEA. CDR3 amino acids: CSVPGTTNNEQFF. The CDR3 DNA reads TGCAGCGTTCCCGGGACTACCAACAATGAGCAGTTCTTC.

This clonotype was recorded once. J is TRBJ1-5 and V is TRBV19; no clear D. The CDR3 extends over 13 amino acids. Germline V gives CDR1 LNHDA, CDR2 SQIVND (reference sequence). V was shortened by 3 bases and J by 1 base, with 4 bases between the two germline ends. The CDR3 DNA sequence: TGTGCCAGTAGTATTTCCAGCAATCAGCCCCAGCATTTT. The encoded protein is CASSISSNQPQHF.

The chain has TRBV7-2 and TRBJ2-2; D is uncertain. Germline loops: CDR1 SGHTA, CDR2 FQGNSA. V was cut by 5 bases and J by 9 bases, with 13 bases left in between. The CDR3 is made up of 13 amino acids. The CDR3 DNA sequence: TGTGCCAGCAGCAACCCCCCCCCCAGGGAGCTGTTTTTT. It is translated as CASSNPPPRELFF.

The gene calls are TRBV29-1 and TRBJ2-1; 11 nucleotides match TRBD2. This CDR3 contains 14 residues. The junction had 6 bases not matched to a gene; V was cut back by 6 bases and J by 5 bases. Germline CDR1 SQVTM, CDR2 ANQGSEA. The CDR3 nucleotides read TGCAGCGTGGACCTAGCGGGGGGCGACAATGAGCAGTTCTTC. Protein product: CSVDLAGGDNEQFF.

The chain couples TRBV29-1 to TRBJ1-2; 9 positions match TRBD1. Germline V gene sequence: CDR1 SQVTM, CDR2 ANQGSEA. CDR3 length: 13 amino acids. Trimming removed 4 bases from V and 4 bases from J; junction bases left unmatched: 4. The CDR3 loop is CSVGPTGGYGYTF. The CDR3 DNA sequence: TGCAGCGTTGGGCCGACAGGGGGCTATGGCTACACCTTC.

This chain uses TRBV2 with TRBJ2-1, with D perhaps TRBD1 (5 bases). This CDR3 is built from 13 residues. The germline V and J ends were trimmed by 11 bases and 4 bases, with 15 bases remaining between them. CDR1 and CDR2 from the germline V gene are SNHLY and FYNNEI. CDR3: CAGQLERYNEQFF. The CDR3 DNA reads TGTGCCGGACAACTTGAACGTTACAATGAGCAGTTCTTC.

The V call is TRBV20-1, the J call TRBJ1-6; D is unresolved. V lost 2 bases to trimming and J lost 6 bases, with 11 bases between them. Germline V gene data show CDR1 as DFQATT and CDR2 as SNEGSKA (reference sequence). The CDR3 runs to 14 residues. The CDR3 sequence is CSARRSQPNSPLHF. The CDR3 DNA reads TGCAGTGCTAGACGGTCCCAGCCTAATTCACCCCTCCACTTT.

The rearrangement links TRBV20-1 to TRBJ2-6; D ambiguous. V lost 2 bases and J 2 bases, leaving 10 bases between the germline ends. CDR1 is DFQATT, CDR2 SNEGSKA, per germline (reference sequence). The CDR3 sequence is 15 residues long. CDR3 in DNA: TGCAGTGCTAGAAGCAGAAGGGCTGGGGCCAACGTCCTGACTTTC. Its protein product is CSARSRRAGANVLTF.

A word on this clonotype: Sequence at one end of the junction differs from germline and may be a read error. This sequence joins TRBV12-3 or TRBV12-4 and TRBJ1-2, with D possibly TRBD1 on 5 matching bases. CDR3 length: 12 residues. Here the CDR3 DNA reads TGTGCCAGCAGTTTAGACAGGTCTCTCTTGGGATTC. It codes for CASSLDRSLLGF.

The sample holds one count of this clonotype. V and J are TRBV7-9 and TRBJ2-2, with a weak D call TRBD1 (6 bases). Germline V CDR1 and CDR2: SEHNR, FQNEAQ (reference sequence). V lost 5 bases to trimming and J lost 2 bases, with 21 bases between them. The CDR3 length is 18 residues. The CDR3 reads CASSPIAARGPNTGELFF. The CDR3 DNA sequence: TGTGCCAGCAGCCCCATCGCCGCCAGGGGCCCCAACACCGGGGAGCTGTTTTTT.

This sequence joins TRBV7-9 and TRBJ2-7; TRBD2 matches at 11 bases. The CDR3 has 15 amino acids. CDR1 SEHNR and CDR2 FQNEAQ come from the germline V gene (reference sequence). V lost 3 bases and J lost 4; bases outside the gene matches: 5. The DNA of the CDR3 is TGTGCCAGCAGCTTTCCTCTAGCGGGGGGATACGAGCAGTACTTC. Its protein is CASSFPLAGGYEQYF.

The chain is built from TRBV19 and TRBJ1-2, with TRBD1 as a possible D gene (5 bases). CDR3 length: 13 amino acids. Germline CDR1 reads LNHDA; CDR2 reads SQIVND (reference sequence). Deletions cut 7 bases from V and 6 bases from J, with 15 bases between. The CDR3 nucleotides read TGTGCCAGTACCCCCGGGGCGGGAGATGGCTACACCTTC. It is translated as CASTPGAGDGYTF.

CDR3 residues: CASKRSGGTLDTGELFF. The CDR3 nucleotides are TGTGCCAGCAAACGATCCGGCGGAACTCTAGACACCGGGGAGCTGTTTTTT. The V gene is TRBV3-1, the J gene TRBJ2-2; D ambiguous. In germline, CDR1 is LGHDT, CDR2 YNNKEL (reference sequence). CDR3 length: 17 amino acids. Trimming left V 7 bases short and J 3 bases short, with 21 bases between.

As regards this clonotype: The junction differs from germline at one of its ends, possibly a read error. The chain is built from TRBV20-1 and TRBJ2-7; the match to TRBD1 covers 7 bases. Germline CDR1 is DFQATT and CDR2 is SNEGSKA (reference sequence). This CDR3 is 12 amino acids long. CDR3 region: CSASDREYGQHF. The CDR3 DNA is TGCAGTGCTAGCGACAGGGAGTACGGGCAGCACTTC.

The gene calls are TRBV25-1 and TRBJ2-6; a possible D gene is TRBD1 (5 bases). The V and J ends lost 3 bases and 8 bases respectively, with 11 bases between them. The CDR3 covers 14 residues. Germline assignment: CDR1 MGHDK and CDR2 SYGVNS. Written as DNA, the CDR3 is TGTGCCAGCAGTGATACTCTGGGGCCCAACGTCCTGACTTTC. Encoded protein: CASSDTLGPNVLTF. Using reference TRBV25-1 and TRBJ2-6 for the parts outside the CDR3, the full variable domain is EADIYQTPRYLVIGTGKKITLECSQTMGHDKMYWYQQDPGMELHLIHYSYGVNSTEKGDLSSESTVSRIRTEHFPLTLESARPSHTSQYLCASSDTLGPNVLTFGAGSRLTVL.

This chain links TRBV6-5 with TRBJ2-7; 8 positions agree with TRBD2. CDR1 is MNHEY, CDR2 SVGAGI, per germline. The length of the CDR3 is 13 residues. The CDR3 protein is CLNGLAGSYEQYF. The CDR3 DNA sequence: TGTCTAAATGGTCTAGCGGGTTCCTACGAGCAGTACTTC.

This clonotype appeared many times. The chain combines TRBV6-2 or TRBV6-3 with TRBJ2-2, with D tentatively TRBD1 (5 bases). Trimming took 4 bases from V and 4 from J, leaving 13 bases between them. Germline V gene lookup returns CDR1 MNHEY and CDR2 SVGEGT. The CDR3 is 15 residues long. This chain's CDR3 is CASSSADIFTGELFF. CDR3 bases: TGTGCCAGCAGTTCCGCGGACATTTTCACCGGGGAGCTGTTTTTT.

The chain is built from TRBV25-1 and TRBJ2-3, with no clear D. This CDR3 contains 15 residues. The V gene's germline CDR1 is MGHDK and CDR2 SYGVNS. Trimming cost V 7 bases and J 4 bases, with 18 bases left between them. CDR3 amino acids: CASTSRTDTSDTQYF. As DNA, the CDR3 is TGTGCCAGCACGAGCCGGACGGATACTTCAGATACGCAGTATTTT.

The genes are TRBV20-1 and TRBJ2-7; 11 bases are a match to TRBD1. Unmatched junction bases numbered 7, after V lost 5 bases and J lost 7 bases. The CDR3 has 13 amino acids. Germline assignment: CDR1 DFQATT and CDR2 SNEGSKA (reference sequence). The CDR3 DNA follows: TGCAGTGCTTTCCGGGACAGGGGGTGGGAGCAGTACTTC. Translation gives CSAFRDRGWEQYF.

Ten or more counts support this clonotype. The rearrangement links TRBV5-6 to TRBJ1-5, with D perhaps TRBD1 (6 bases). The germline CDR1 and CDR2 sequences are SGHDT and YYEEEE. V was shortened by 0 bases and J by 4 bases, with 8 bases between the two germline ends. CDR3 length: 14 residues. The CDR3 DNA sequence: TGTGCCAGCAGCTTGGAGGGGGAAAATCAGCCCCAGCATTTT. It codes for CASSLEGENQPQHF.

The chain has TRBV12-3 or TRBV12-4 and TRBJ1-4; TRBD1 might be the D (5 bases). The germline V and J ends were trimmed by 1 base and 7 bases, with 13 bases remaining between them. This CDR3 has 15 residues. CDR3: CASSLEQVRGEKLFF. The CDR3 region has the DNA TGTGCCAGCAGTTTAGAACAGGTTAGAGGTGAAAAACTGTTTTTT.

This clonotype occurred many times. The chain carries TRBV7-8 and TRBJ2-6; 12 nucleotides match TRBD1. The V gene end was trimmed by 5 bases and the J gene end by 4 bases; junction bases not matched to a gene: 3. Germline CDR1 and CDR2: SGHVS and FQNEAQ. The CDR3 consists of 16 residues. The CDR3 DNA is TGTGCCAGCAGCCGGGACAGGGGGCCCGGGGCCAACGTCCTGACTTTC. Its protein is CASSRDRGPGANVLTF.

The chain joins TRBV6-6 to TRBJ2-3; D is unclear. This CDR3 contains 12 residues. V was clipped by 7 bases and J by 2 bases, with 7 bases between them. CDR1 is MNHNY, CDR2 SVGAGI, per germline (reference sequence). CDR3 loop: CASNSVTDTQYF. CDR3 nucleotides: TGTGCCAGCAACTCGGTCACAGATACGCAGTATTTT.

Here the CDR3 DNA reads TGTGCCAGCTGCAAGGCGGACAGTGGAACCACTGAAGCTTTCTTT. This sequence encodes CASCKADSGTTEAFF. This sequence joins TRBV2 and TRBJ1-1; D is perhaps TRBD1 (6 bases). Germline loops: CDR1 SNHLY, CDR2 FYNNEI. Trimming shortened V by 8 bases and J by 4 bases, and 20 bases separated the two germline ends. There are 15 residues in the CDR3.

V usage is TRBV20-1 and J usage is TRBJ2-6; a possible D gene is TRBD1 (6 bases). The V end was cut by 6 bases, the J end by 0 bases, with 12 bases between. The CDR3 sequence is 15 residues long. CDR1 is DFQATT and CDR2 is SNEGSKA in the germline V gene (reference sequence). For the CDR3, the DNA is TGCAGTGCGAGGGACAAACGCTCTGGGGCCAACGTCCTGACTTTC. This codes for CSARDKRSGANVLTF.

This clonotype was seen a few times. V and J are TRBV15 and TRBJ2-3; TRBD2 matches 10 bases. The J segment lost 4 bases and the V segment lost 0 bases, leaving 7 bases of the junction unmatched. Germline CDR1 is LNHNV and CDR2 is YYDKDF (reference sequence). The CDR3 consists of 17 residues. The CDR3 DNA reads as TGTGCCACCAGCAGAGATGCTAGCGGGAGTTTGTCAGATACGCAGTATTTT. As protein: CATSRDASGSLSDTQYF.

The chain carries TRBV5-1 and TRBJ1-5; TRBD1 agrees at 7 bases. This CDR3 contains 14 residues. Looked up from germline, CDR1 is SGHRS and CDR2 is YFSETQ. J lost 5 bases, V lost 0 bases, and 2 bases had no gene match. The CDR3 reads CASSLDGTDQPQHF. Written as DNA, the CDR3 is TGCGCCAGCAGCTTGGACGGGACAGATCAGCCCCAGCATTTT.

This clonotype has more than one count but fewer than ten. This rearrangement joins TRBV20-1 to TRBJ2-5; D gene ambiguous. The CDR3 sequence is 14 residues long. Germline V lookup: CDR1 DFQATT, CDR2 SNEGSKA (reference sequence). Trimming stripped 1 base from V and 2 bases from J, with 11 bases between. CDR3 bases: TGCAGTGCTAGAGCGGGCAGCGCGCAAGAGACCCAGTACTTC. This sequence encodes CSARAGSAQETQYF.

The chain is built from TRBV6-2 or TRBV6-3 and TRBJ2-1; TRBD2 matches 7 bases. This CDR3 contains 14 residues. V trimming: 0 bases; J trimming: 6 bases; junction bases outside the gene matches: 2. Germline V gives CDR1 MNHEY, CDR2 SVGEGT. Written as DNA, the CDR3 is TGTGCCAGCAGTTACTCCCTAGCGGCCAATGAGCAGTTCTTC. It is translated as CASSYSLAANEQFF.

This clonotype was recorded many times. The chain has TRBV7-8 and TRBJ2-3, with D maybe TRBD1 (6 bases). The CDR3 contains 15 residues. Germline V gives CDR1 SGHVS, CDR2 FQNEAQ. Trimming removed 2 bases from V and 2 bases from J, with 11 bases in between. CDR3 DNA: TGTGCCAGCAGCTTATTGGCAGGGGCCACAGATACGCAGTATTTT. Protein sequence: CASSLLAGATDTQYF.

This clonotype occurred many times. The chain has TRBV10-2 and TRBJ1-3; 9 bases are a match to TRBD1. J lost 1 base, V lost 5 bases, and 6 bases had no gene match. Per the germline V gene, CDR1 is WSHSY and CDR2 is SAAADI. CDR3 length: 16 amino acids. CDR3 protein: CASSPQQGASGNTIYF. CDR3 bases: TGCGCCAGCAGTCCTCAACAGGGGGCGTCTGGAAACACCATATATTTT.